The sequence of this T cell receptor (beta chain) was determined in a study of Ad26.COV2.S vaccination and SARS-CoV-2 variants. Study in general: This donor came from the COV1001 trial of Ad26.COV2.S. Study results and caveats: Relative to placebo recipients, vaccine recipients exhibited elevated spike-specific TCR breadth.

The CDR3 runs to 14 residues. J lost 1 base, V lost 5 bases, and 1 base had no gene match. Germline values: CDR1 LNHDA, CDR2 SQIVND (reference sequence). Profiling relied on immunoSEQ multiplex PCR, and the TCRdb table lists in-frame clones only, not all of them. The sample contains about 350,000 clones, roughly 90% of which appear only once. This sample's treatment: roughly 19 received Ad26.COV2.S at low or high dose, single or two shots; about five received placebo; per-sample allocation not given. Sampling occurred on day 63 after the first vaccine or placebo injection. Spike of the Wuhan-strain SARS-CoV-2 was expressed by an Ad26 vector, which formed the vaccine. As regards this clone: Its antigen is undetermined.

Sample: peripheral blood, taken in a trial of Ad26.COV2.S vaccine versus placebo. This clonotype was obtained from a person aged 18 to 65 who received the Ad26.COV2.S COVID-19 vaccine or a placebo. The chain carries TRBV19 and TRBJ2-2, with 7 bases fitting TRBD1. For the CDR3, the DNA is TGTGCCAGTAGTGGGACAGTGAACACCGGGGAGCTGTTTTTT. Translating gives CASSGTVNTGELFF.